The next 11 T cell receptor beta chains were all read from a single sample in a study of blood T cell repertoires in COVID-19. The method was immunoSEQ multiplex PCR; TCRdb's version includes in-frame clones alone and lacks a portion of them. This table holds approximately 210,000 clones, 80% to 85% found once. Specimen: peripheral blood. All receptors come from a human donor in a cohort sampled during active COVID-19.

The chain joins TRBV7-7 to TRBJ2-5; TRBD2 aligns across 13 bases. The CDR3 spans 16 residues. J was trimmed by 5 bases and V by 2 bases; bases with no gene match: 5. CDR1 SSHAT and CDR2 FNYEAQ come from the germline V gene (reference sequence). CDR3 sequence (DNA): TGTGCCAGCAGCTTATTAGGGACTAGCGGGATTGAGACCCAGTACTTC. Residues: CASSLLGTSGIETQYF. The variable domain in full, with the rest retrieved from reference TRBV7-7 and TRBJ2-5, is GAGVSQSPRYKVTKRGQDVTLRCDPISSHATLYWYQQALGQGPEFLTYFNYEAQPDKSGLPSDRFSAERPEGSISTLTIQRTEQRDSAMYRCASSLLGTSGIETQYFGPGTRLLVL.

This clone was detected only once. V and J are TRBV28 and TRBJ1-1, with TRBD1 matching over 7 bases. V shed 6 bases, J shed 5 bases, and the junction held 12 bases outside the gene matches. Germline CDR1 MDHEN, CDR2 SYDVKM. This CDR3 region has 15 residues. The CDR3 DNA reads TGTGCCAGCAGCCCGACGGGACAGAGAGGAACTGAAGCTTTCTTT. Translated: CASSPTGQRGTEAFF.

CDR3 coding DNA: TGTGCCAGCAGCTTAAATGGTGGCACCGCTTATTCACCCCTCCACTTT. Translated: CASSLNGGTAYSPLHF. The V call is TRBV7-2, the J call TRBJ1-6; the D is unclear. CDR1 is SGHTA and CDR2 is FQGNSA in the germline V gene. This CDR3 contains 16 residues. The V and J ends lost 2 bases and 8 bases respectively, with 16 bases between them.

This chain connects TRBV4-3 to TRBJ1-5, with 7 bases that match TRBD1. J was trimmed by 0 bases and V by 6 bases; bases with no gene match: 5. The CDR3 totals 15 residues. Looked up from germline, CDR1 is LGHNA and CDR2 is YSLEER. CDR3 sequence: CASRGTVNSNQPQHF. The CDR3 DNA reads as TGCGCCAGCAGGGGGACAGTAAATAGCAATCAGCCCCAGCATTTT.

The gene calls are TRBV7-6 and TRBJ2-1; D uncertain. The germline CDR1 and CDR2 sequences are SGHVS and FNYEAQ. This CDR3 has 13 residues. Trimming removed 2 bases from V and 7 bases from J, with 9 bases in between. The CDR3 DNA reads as TGTGCCAGCAGCTTACAGGTTTTTAATGAGCAGTTCTTC. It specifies CASSLQVFNEQFF.

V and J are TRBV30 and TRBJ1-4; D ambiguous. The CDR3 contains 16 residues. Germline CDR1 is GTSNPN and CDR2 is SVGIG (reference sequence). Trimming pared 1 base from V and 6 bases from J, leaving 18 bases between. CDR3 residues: CAWSDRRSAPDEKLFF. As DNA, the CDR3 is TGTGCCTGGAGTGACAGACGGTCGGCTCCGGATGAAAAACTGTTTTTT.

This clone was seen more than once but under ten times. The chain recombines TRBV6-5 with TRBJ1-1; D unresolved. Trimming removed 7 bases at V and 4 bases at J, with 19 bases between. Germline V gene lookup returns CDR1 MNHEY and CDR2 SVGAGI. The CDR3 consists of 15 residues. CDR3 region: CASTIMGNGVTEAFF. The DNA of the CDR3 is TGTGCCAGCACCATTATGGGGAACGGGGTCACTGAAGCTTTCTTT.

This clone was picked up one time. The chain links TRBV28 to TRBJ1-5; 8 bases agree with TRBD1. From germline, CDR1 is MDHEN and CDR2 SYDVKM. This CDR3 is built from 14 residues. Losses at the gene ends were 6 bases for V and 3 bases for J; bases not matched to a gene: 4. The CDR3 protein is CASRPGGTNQPQHF. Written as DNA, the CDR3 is TGTGCCAGCAGACCAGGGGGCACCAATCAGCCCCAGCATTTT.

The DNA of the CDR3 is TGTGCCACCAGTGTAGGGGTTCGAGCCGCAGATACGCAGTATTTT. It translates to CATSVGVRAADTQYF. V is TRBV24-1 and J is TRBJ2-3; maybe TRBD1 (5 bases). Germline CDR1 reads KGHDR; CDR2 reads SFDVKD. Trimming took 5 bases from V and 4 from J, leaving 15 bases between them. The length of the CDR3 is 15 residues.

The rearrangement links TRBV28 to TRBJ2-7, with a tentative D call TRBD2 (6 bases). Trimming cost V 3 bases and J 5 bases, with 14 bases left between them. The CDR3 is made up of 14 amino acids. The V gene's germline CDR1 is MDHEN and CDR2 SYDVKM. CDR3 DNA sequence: TGTGCCAGCAGTTTCCCGGAGGGCCTTAACGAGCAGTACTTC. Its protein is CASSFPEGLNEQYF.

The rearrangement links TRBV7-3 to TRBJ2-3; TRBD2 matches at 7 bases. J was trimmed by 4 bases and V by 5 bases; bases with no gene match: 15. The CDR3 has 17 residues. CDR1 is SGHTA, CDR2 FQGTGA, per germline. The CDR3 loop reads CASSRNLRLAFPDTQYF. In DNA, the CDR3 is TGTGCCAGCAGCCGCAACCTAAGACTAGCTTTCCCAGATACGCAGTATTTT.